The next 2 T cell receptor beta chains were all read from a single sample in a study of cytomegalovirus exposure and HLA in healthy donors. Generated by immunoSEQ multiplex PCR, the TCRdb table keeps only in-frame clones and is missing some. This table has around 130,000 clones, over 85% appearing once. Sequencing was carried out using PBMCs. These receptors were obtained from a man under 40 in good health and CMV-seronegative.

Remarks on this clone: Other DNA sequences from this sample encode an identical CDR3 as well. This chain joins TRBV7-9 and TRBJ1-4; 8 bases align to TRBD1. The CDR3 consists of 13 residues. V shed 5 bases, J shed 8 bases, and the junction held 4 bases outside the gene matches. Germline V gene sequence: CDR1 SEHNR, CDR2 FQNEAQ (reference sequence). The CDR3 DNA is TGTGCCAGCAGCCCAGGGGGCAGAGAAAAACTGTTTTTT. It specifies CASSPGGREKLFF. The variable domain in full, with the rest retrieved from reference TRBV7-9 and TRBJ1-4, is DTGVSQNPRHKITKRGQNVTFRCDPISEHNRLYWYRQTLGQGPEFLTYFQNEAQLEKSRLLSDRFSAERPKGSFSTLEIQRTEQGDSAMYLCASSPGGREKLFFGSGTQLSVL.

The chain combines TRBV6-5 with TRBJ2-7; 8 bases match TRBD1. CDR1 and CDR2 from the germline V gene are MNHEY and SVGAGI. V lost 6 bases to trimming and J lost 3 bases; unmatched junction nucleotides: 4. The CDR3 has 13 amino acids. This chain's CDR3 is CASRRTGIYEQYF. The CDR3 coding sequence is TGTGCCAGCAGACGGACAGGGATCTACGAGCAGTACTTC.